What follows describes a single T cell receptor (beta chain). Its antigen remains unidentified. The sample originates from a study of T cells in Graves' hyperthyroidism and ophthalmopathy. Study observations and caveats: Ophthalmopathy, which appeared later, was predicted by the model a median about 6 months before onset.

Losses at the gene ends were 6 bases for V and 9 bases for J; bases not matched to a gene: 6. Per the germline V gene, CDR1 is DFQATT and CDR2 is SNEGSKA (reference sequence). This CDR3 has 14 residues. There were TCR beta CDR3 regions amplified from RNA transcripts. The HTBI primer set was used in a first-round RT-PCR of the TCR CDR3. TCRdb re-called the multiplex PCR reads with MiXCR, one entry per CDR3 protein. This table has over 500,000 distinct CDR3 sequences, around 16% appearing once. Individuals with ophthalmopathy presented a Clinical Activity Score of at least 3, a NOSPECS grade of at least 4 and a duration under 3 months. Criteria for exclusion of patients were uncontrolled infection, other autoimmune disease, pregnancy or lactation.

This TCR was recovered from a woman aged 25 to 45 with Graves' ophthalmopathy. The genes are TRBV20-1 and TRBJ2-1; 15 bases line up with TRBD2. Specimen: blood. Written as DNA, the CDR3 is TGCAGTGCAGCAGCGGGACTAGCGGGAGGTGAGCAGTTCTTC. Protein: CSAAAGLAGGEQFF.